This T cell receptor beta chain was sequenced for a study of memory CD4+ T cells and cytomegalovirus serostatus. Regarding the study as a whole: CD4+ memory repertoires contained about 40% of the 164 reported CMV TCRbeta sequences.

The sort gate was single viable CD3+CD4+CD8-CD45RO+ cells for memory CD4+ T cells. Authors' data handling: After removing out-of-frame reads, 2.3 million or so distinct TCRbeta sequences remained. Sequencing used immunoSEQ multiplex PCR; TCRdb keeps in-frame clones, though not all of them. That table gives V, J and clone size, and the DNA gave D and trimming. The profile shows approximately 56,000 clones, about four fifths of them singletons. Points on this clone: The antigen remains undetermined.

CDR3 length: 17 amino acids. Sequencing was done on a sample of memory CD4+ T cells from blood. The clonotype was recovered from an adult in good health and CMV-seronegative. The chain carries TRBV21-1 and TRBJ1-1. TRBV21-1 is a listed pseudogene. The CDR3 is CASSKWGGRPSNTEAFF. The CDR3, as DNA: TGTGCCAGCAGCAAATGGGGGGGGCGACCTTCGAACACTGAAGCTTTCTTT.